This T cell receptor (beta chain) was observed in a study of T cells in localized non-small cell lung cancer (dated by TCRdb to about 2020). Context from the whole study: The study analyzed T cell repertoires of 236 early-stage NSCLC patients, comparing tumors and uninvolved tumor-adjacent lungs. All 220 or so NSCLC patients in the cohort were treatment-naive and had localized lung tumors that were resected. A mean age of around 66 years was recorded for the NSCLC patients, of whom under 150 were male and more than 95 were female. Beyond this particular receptor, the publication reports: Longer overall survival was associated with higher blood T cell density, whereas shorter survival was associated with higher adjacent-lung clonality. Because the study design was exploratory, TCR variables were selected using unadjusted p-values without false-discovery rate correction. Because multi-region sequencing of the tumors was not done, intratumor heterogeneity could not be ruled out. Uninvolved tumor-adjacent lung showed the highest T cell clonality, higher than tumor, which suggests more focused antigenic responses in the adjacent lung. A median of roughly 56 of the top 100 tumor clones were detected in paired uninvolved adjacent lung, and around 30 of these tumor clones were also found among the top 100 clones of the paired uninvolved adjacent lung.

At diagnosis, peripheral blood, uninvolved tumor-adjacent lung and tumor were collected and stored as a combination of fresh-frozen and FFPE material. Blood samples were analyzed as peripheral blood mononuclear cells for TCR repertoire profiling. The CDR3 sequence holds 15 residues, the cysteine and phenylalanine included. Left in the record is the CDR3 DNA by itself, 45 bases read in frame from the first base. The germline V gene encodes CDR1 SGDLS and CDR2 YYNGEE. The junction carries 20 bases between V and J, which are trimmed by 4 bases and 6 bases respectively. The immunoSEQ Assay was used to sequence TCR beta CDR3 regions from DNA. The study's processing was this. To compute T cell density, TCR beta template counts were normalized to usable DNA, which was estimated by amplifying housekeeping genes. Richness was estimated with the preseqR package, extrapolating to 400,000 templates for PBMC samples and 120,000 templates for tissue samples. Clonality was defined by subtracting Pielou's evenness from one. To identify tissue-enriched TCRs, differential abundance testing was run on productive amino-acid clonotypes with a minimum total count of 5 and an alpha of 0.1. The Jaccard Index and the Morisita Overlap Index were used to measure repertoire overlap between compartments. GLIPH grouped TCR beta CDR3s together with public tetramer-defined viral CDR3s, and a viral motif had to include at least three viral sequences and also show V-gene enrichment. This is the immuneACCESS table as TCRdb keeps it, with only in-frame sequences that have V and J called. A part of the clones is gone; compared with another copy, unresolved V genes explain less than half, and the rest is unexplained. V and J calls and clone size are as listed in that table; D and trimming were resolved from the DNA. The sample table holds over 10,000 clones, of which about 85% were seen once. Clones ranked in the top ten supply about 22% of the sample.

Points on this clone: Which antigen it targets is not known. Within one base of it there is no much larger clone, and no base qualities were kept.

Specimen: peripheral blood, collected before any cancer treatment. The chain is encoded by TRBV9 joined to TRBJ2-7; the D gene could be either TRBD1 or TRBD2, each agreeing at 6 bases. This TCR was recovered from a male donor at least 60 years old with stage I lung adenocarcinoma. The CDR3 corresponds to CASSPFLGGAGEQYF. The sequence in DNA is TGTGCCAGCAGCCCTTTTTTGGGGGGCGCGGGCGAGCAGTACTTC.